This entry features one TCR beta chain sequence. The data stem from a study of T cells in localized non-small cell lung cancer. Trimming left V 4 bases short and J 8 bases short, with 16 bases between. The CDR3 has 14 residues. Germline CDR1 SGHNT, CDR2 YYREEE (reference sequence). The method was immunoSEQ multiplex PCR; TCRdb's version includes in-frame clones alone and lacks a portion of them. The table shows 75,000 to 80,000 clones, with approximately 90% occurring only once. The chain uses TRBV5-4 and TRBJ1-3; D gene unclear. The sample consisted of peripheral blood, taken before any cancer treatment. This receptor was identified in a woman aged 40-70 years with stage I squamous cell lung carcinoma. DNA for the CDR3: TGTGCCAGCAGCCCAGGAGGCTTCTCGGACACCATATATTTT. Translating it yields CASSPGGFSDTIYF.